This passage covers 31 T cell receptor beta chains from one sample sequenced in a study of T cells in Graves' hyperthyroidism and ophthalmopathy. Using RNA transcripts as the source, TCR beta CDR3 regions were amplified. The primer set for the first-round RT-PCR of the TCR CDR3 was HTBI. TCRdb analysed the multiplex PCR reads with MiXCR anew, one entry per CDR3 protein. Found here are some 580,000 distinct CDR3 sequences, more than 15% of them singletons; the top ten hold around 3.5%. The sample comprised blood. The receptors were sampled from a woman aged 35 to 49 with Graves' ophthalmopathy.

This chain links TRBV9 with TRBJ2-5, with D perhaps TRBD2 (6 bases). Trimming stripped 2 bases from V and 5 bases from J, with 22 bases between. This CDR3 spans 17 amino acids. Per germline, CDR1 SGDLS and CDR2 YYNGEE. In nucleotides, the CDR3 is TGTGCCAGCAGCGTGGGTCTGGAGGGCACGTGGGGGGAGACCCAGTACTTC. This codes for CASSVGLEGTWGETQYF.

Regarding this clonotype: One end of the junction varies from germline; a read error may be responsible. This sequence joins TRBV7-7 and TRBJ2-3; 7 positions match TRBD1. Germline V lookup: CDR1 SSHAT, CDR2 FNYEAQ (reference sequence). The CDR3 is 16 amino acids. CDR3 bases: TGTGCTAGCAGCTTGGGGACAGTACTTTTTGGAGATACGCAGTATTTT. This encodes CASSLGTVLFGDTQYF.

This chain uses TRBV20-1 with TRBJ1-5, with 7 bases that match TRBD1. Germline lookup yields CDR1 DFQATT and CDR2 SNEGSKA (reference sequence). CDR3 length equals 14 residues. With 5 bases clipped from V and 0 bases from J, the junction kept 4 bases outside the gene matches. The CDR3 DNA reads as TGCAGTGCTTATACAGGGGTTAGCAATCAGCCCCAGCATTTT. Amino acid sequence: CSAYTGVSNQPQHF.

J is TRBJ2-7 and V is TRBV19; D possibly matches TRBD1 or TRBD2 (6 bases each). The V and J ends lost 7 bases and 0 bases respectively, with 19 bases between them. From germline, CDR1 is LNHDA and CDR2 SQIVND (reference sequence). The CDR3 is 16 amino acids. CDR3 nucleotides: TGTGCCAGTATATCCGGCGGGACAACCCGCTCCTACGAGCAGTACTTC. It is translated as CASISGGTTRSYEQYF.

This clonotype has only one observation. The chain has TRBV7-3 and TRBJ2-1; unclear D gene. The CDR3 is made up of 16 amino acids. Germline loops: CDR1 SGHTA, CDR2 FQGTGA. V was shortened by 0 bases and J by 6 bases, with 15 bases between the two germline ends. The CDR3 sequence is CASSLTHNSRLNEQFF. The CDR3 bases are TGTGCCAGCAGCTTAACCCACAACAGTCGCCTCAATGAGCAGTTCTTC.

This clonotype was seen at least ten times. V is TRBV5-1 and J is TRBJ2-3; 9 bases fit TRBD2. V lost 4 bases and J lost 2; bases outside the gene matches: 8. CDR1 SGHRS and CDR2 YFSETQ come from the germline V gene. This CDR3 is 16 amino acids long. CDR3 sequence: CASSPVVAGVTDTQYF. Here the CDR3 DNA reads TGCGCCAGCAGCCCGGTGGTAGCGGGGGTCACAGATACGCAGTATTTT. Supplemented by reference TRBV5-1 and TRBJ2-3, the full variable domain reads KAGVTQTPRYLIKTRGQQVTLSCSPISGHRSVSWYQQTPGQGLQFLFEYFSETQRNKGNFPGRFSGRQFSNSRSEMNVSTLELGDSALYLCASSPVVAGVTDTQYFGPGTRLTVL.

This clonotype was seen many times. V gene TRBV28 combines with J gene TRBJ2-7, with D perhaps being TRBD1 or TRBD2 (6 bases each). With 4 bases removed from V and 0 bases from J, the gap between germline ends came to 10 bases. The CDR3 covers 14 residues. Germline CDR1 and CDR2: MDHEN and SYDVKM. The CDR3 DNA sequence: TGTGCCAGCAGTTCACAGGGACTCTCCTACGAGCAGTACTTC. Encoded protein: CASSSQGLSYEQYF.

This clonotype has a count of ten or more. The CDR3 DNA follows: TGTGCCAGCAGCGCAACGGGGTTTGGCACTGAAGCTTTCTTT. Its translation is CASSATGFGTEAFF. The gene calls are TRBV5-5 and TRBJ1-1, with no clear D. CDR3 length equals 14 residues. Per the germline V gene, CDR1 is SGHKS and CDR2 is YYEKEE (reference sequence). Deletions cut 4 bases from V and 4 bases from J, with 14 bases between.

The V gene is TRBV7-3, the J gene TRBJ2-1, with a possible D match to TRBD2 (6 bases). CDR1 is SGHTA and CDR2 is FQGTGA in the germline V gene. V lost 6 bases, J lost 6 bases, and 21 bases lay in between. CDR3 size: 16 residues. The CDR3 loop is CASSRRGGGKGNEQFF. The DNA for the CDR3 is TGTGCCAGCAGTCGTCGTGGAGGAGGGAAGGGCAATGAGCAGTTCTTC.

This clonotype turned up a few times. CDR3 nucleotides: TGCAGTGCTAGAGCCTTTAGCGGTCTCTACGAGCAGTACTTC. Encoded protein: CSARAFSGLYEQYF. The rearrangement links TRBV20-1 to TRBJ2-7; a possible D gene is TRBD2 (6 bases). Germline V CDR1 and CDR2: DFQATT, SNEGSKA (reference sequence). V was clipped by 1 base and J by 3 bases, with 13 bases between them. The CDR3 length is 14 residues.

The chain has TRBV5-6 and TRBJ2-2; 7 bases agree with TRBD1. Looked up from germline, CDR1 is SGHDT and CDR2 is YYEEEE. The ends lost 2 bases at V and 0 bases at J; junction bases unmatched: 4. The CDR3 contains 16 residues. This CDR3 is CASSFWTGPNTGELFF. The CDR3 DNA sequence: TGTGCCAGCAGCTTTTGGACAGGTCCGAACACCGGGGAGCTGTTTTTT. The entire variable domain, with the rest obtained from reference TRBV5-6 and TRBJ2-2, is as follows: DAGVTQSPTHLIKTRGQQVTLRCSPKSGHDTVSWYQQALGQGPQFIFQYYEEEERQRGNFPDRFSGHQFPNYSSELNVNALLLGDSALYLCASSFWTGPNTGELFFGEGSRLTVL.

The sample holds many counts of this clonotype. J is TRBJ2-3 and V is TRBV28, with D tentatively TRBD2 (6 bases). Germline assignment: CDR1 MDHEN and CDR2 SYDVKM. V was shortened by 6 bases and J by 4 bases, with 17 bases between the two germline ends. This CDR3 has 15 amino acids. CDR3 sequence (DNA): TGTGCCAGCAGCTTGACCGGGAGTAGGGCAGATACGCAGTATTTT. Translating gives CASSLTGSRADTQYF.

A note on this clonotype: One junction end disagrees with the germline gene, perhaps due to a read error. The chain couples TRBV11-2 to TRBJ2-1; D possibly matches TRBD1 or TRBD2 (5 bases each). The CDR3 contains 12 residues. Germline values: CDR1 SGHAT, CDR2 FQNNGV. The CDR3 loop is CANSSVGGEQFF. The CDR3 bases are TGTGCCAACAGCTCCGTTGGGGGTGAGCAGTTCTTC.

Only one count was recorded for this clonotype. One base away lies a much larger clone, so this may be a sequencing read error. The J gene is TRBJ1-2, the V gene TRBV12-3 or TRBV12-4; 8 bases fit TRBD1. CDR3 size: 13 residues. The DNA of the CDR3 is TGTGCCAGCAGTCGGACAGGGCCATATGACTACACCTTC. As protein: CASSRTGPYDYTF.

This clonotype was recorded at least ten times. This chain links TRBV3-1 with TRBJ1-6; tentatively, D is TRBD1 (5 bases). V gave up 3 bases and J gave up 9 bases, with 12 bases separating them. The V gene's germline CDR1 is LGHDT and CDR2 YNNKEL (reference sequence). This CDR3 contains 14 residues. CDR3 sequence reads: CASSHGGIGSPLHF. CDR3 DNA: TGTGCCAGCAGCCATGGGGGGATCGGTTCACCCCTCCACTTT.

This clonotype was picked up a small number of times. The chain has TRBV5-6 and TRBJ1-1; no firm D call. The germline V gene has CDR1 SGHDT and CDR2 YYEEEE. V lost 1 base to trimming and J lost 5 bases, with 12 bases between them. This CDR3 has 14 amino acids. The CDR3 protein is CASSLRRTVTEAFF. The DNA of the CDR3 is TGTGCCAGCAGCTTGAGACGGACGGTGACTGAAGCTTTCTTT.

V and J are TRBV11-3 and TRBJ2-1; 7 positions match TRBD2. Unmatched junction bases numbered 9, after V lost 3 bases and J lost 4 bases. This CDR3 has 16 residues. In germline, CDR1 is SGHNT, CDR2 YENEEA. The CDR3 is CASSFSTSRFYNEQFF. The CDR3 bases are TGTGCCAGCAGCTTCTCGACTAGCAGGTTTTACAATGAGCAGTTCTTC.

The V and J genes are TRBV20-1 and TRBJ1-3; D is unresolved. CDR3 size: 15 residues. From germline, CDR1 is DFQATT and CDR2 SNEGSKA (reference sequence). Trimming removed 1 base at V and 0 bases at J, with 10 bases between. The CDR3 DNA is TGCAGTGCTAGAGGTGGCAGCTACTCTGGAAACACCATATATTTT. Its protein product is CSARGGSYSGNTIYF.

This clonotype occurred many times. The V call is TRBV3-1, the J call TRBJ2-3; D call uncertain. The germline gives CDR1 LGHDT, CDR2 YNNKEL (reference sequence). With 4 bases removed from V and 2 bases from J, the gap between germline ends came to 10 bases. The CDR3 is made up of 14 amino acids. CDR3 region: CASSRSTHTDTQYF. The DNA for the CDR3 is TGTGCCAGCAGCCGGAGTACCCACACAGATACGCAGTATTTT.

This clonotype was observed at least ten times. This chain uses TRBV28 with TRBJ2-1; D is possibly TRBD2 (5 bases). V lost 1 base to trimming and J lost 0 bases, with 7 bases between them. The CDR3 is 15 residues long. Germline V gene lookup returns CDR1 MDHEN and CDR2 SYDVKM. This CDR3 is CASSLSLASYNEQFF. The CDR3 coding sequence is TGTGCCAGCAGTTTATCGCTAGCCTCCTACAATGAGCAGTTCTTC.

The chain employs TRBV6-1 and TRBJ1-5; D is undetermined. CDR1 is MNHNS and CDR2 is SASEGT in the germline V gene. Trimming stripped 4 bases from V and 0 bases from J, with 16 bases between. CDR3 length equals 17 residues. The CDR3 DNA reads TGTGCCAGCAGTGCTCCCGGGGAACAATATAGCAATCAGCCCCAGCATTTT. Its translation: CASSAPGEQYSNQPQHF.

This clonotype has a handful of counts. DNA for the CDR3: TGTGCCACCAGCAGCGACGGAGGCAGTCAGCCCCAGCATTTT. Translated, it gives CATSSDGGSQPQHF. This chain uses TRBV15 with TRBJ1-5; D remains unclear. CDR3 length equals 14 residues. Germline CDR1 is LNHNV and CDR2 is YYDKDF (reference sequence). V lost 3 bases and J lost 6, with 12 bases in between.

Comments on this clonotype: A much larger clone differs by one base, so this may be a read error. The gene calls are TRBV11-2 and TRBJ2-5; 9 positions match TRBD2. CDR3 length: 17 amino acids. Germline assignment: CDR1 SGHAT and CDR2 FQNNGV. The CDR3 loop is CAGSPRGAGGPQETQYF. CDR3 coding DNA: TGTGCCGGCAGCCCTAGGGGGGCGGGGGGGCCCCAAGAGACCCAGTACTTC.

This clonotype came up many times. This chain uses TRBV6-1 with TRBJ1-1, with D hard to call. CDR1 is MNHNS and CDR2 is SASEGT in the germline V gene. Trimming removed 8 bases from V and 3 bases from J, with 10 bases in between. This CDR3 spans 12 amino acids. The CDR3 spells CASSYRYTEAFF. Written as DNA, the CDR3 is TGTGCCAGCTCGTACCGCTACACTGAAGCTTTCTTT.

With regard to this clonotype: A clone one base away is much larger, so this may be a read error. The J gene is TRBJ2-1, the V gene TRBV27, with 11 bases identical to TRBD1. V was clipped by 6 bases and J by 3 bases; unmatched bases: 1. The CDR3 contains 14 residues. Germline assignment: CDR1 MNHEY and CDR2 SMNVEV (reference sequence). The CDR3 DNA reads TGTGCCAGCAGGGGGACAGGGGGCTACAATGAGCAGTTCTTC. Translated: CASRGTGGYNEQFF.

This clonotype showed up many times. The V call is TRBV3-1, the J call TRBJ2-5; TRBD2 matches at 7 bases. From germline, CDR1 is LGHDT and CDR2 YNNKEL (reference sequence). The CDR3 extends over 16 amino acids. V lost 0 bases, J lost 5 bases, and 9 bases stayed unmatched. CDR3 in DNA: TGTGCCAGCAGCCAAGATCTGAGCGGGGCCCGGGAGACCCAGTACTTC. Its translation: CASSQDLSGARETQYF.

The CDR3 region is CASSQAFYPGTGHNTEAFF. CDR3 bases: TGCGCCAGCAGCCAAGCCTTCTATCCCGGGACAGGGCACAACACTGAAGCTTTCTTT. The V gene is TRBV4-1, the J gene TRBJ1-1, with TRBD1 matching over 9 bases. The CDR3 covers 19 residues. V shed 1 base and J 2 bases; nucleotides not matched to a gene: 14. Per germline, CDR1 MGHRA and CDR2 YSYEKL.

V is TRBV29-1 and J is TRBJ1-1, with D maybe TRBD1 (5 bases). Germline V lookup: CDR1 SQVTM, CDR2 ANQGSEA. The CDR3 spans 13 residues. Trimming shortened V by 3 bases and J by 11 bases, and 19 bases separated the two germline ends. CDR3 nucleotide sequence: TGCAGCGTTGAGTCGCCCCCCGGGGCGTCGGCTTTCTTT. It is translated as CSVESPPGASAFF.

This clonotype was seen more than once but under ten times. The V gene is TRBV18, the J gene TRBJ2-7; D perhaps matches TRBD2 (5 bases). Germline CDR1 reads KGHSH; CDR2 reads LQKENI. There are 15 residues in the CDR3. The ends were cut back, 3 bases at V and 7 bases at J, with 19 bases in the middle. CDR3 nucleotides: TGTGCCAGCTCACCGGCCGCCACTAGGCCTGTGGAGCAGTACTTC. It specifies CASSPAATRPVEQYF.

The chain joins TRBV19 to TRBJ1-1; TRBD1 aligns across 7 bases. The CDR3 has 14 amino acids. Trimming cost V 2 bases and J 3 bases; bases outside gene matches: 3. The germline V gene encodes CDR1 LNHDA and CDR2 SQIVND (reference sequence). The chain's CDR3 is CASSIQGEYTEAFF. CDR3 DNA: TGTGCCAGTAGTATACAGGGGGAGTACACTGAAGCTTTCTTT.

This clonotype was found once. This rearrangement joins TRBV2 to TRBJ1-5, with a possible D match to TRBD1 (6 bases). The CDR3 runs to 12 residues. Germline V gene lookup returns CDR1 SNHLY and CDR2 FYNNEI. Trimming pared 11 bases from V and 5 bases from J, leaving 13 bases between. The DNA for the CDR3 is TGTGCCGGCCGGGACACCTATCAGCCCCAGCATTTT. The encoded protein is CAGRDTYQPQHF.